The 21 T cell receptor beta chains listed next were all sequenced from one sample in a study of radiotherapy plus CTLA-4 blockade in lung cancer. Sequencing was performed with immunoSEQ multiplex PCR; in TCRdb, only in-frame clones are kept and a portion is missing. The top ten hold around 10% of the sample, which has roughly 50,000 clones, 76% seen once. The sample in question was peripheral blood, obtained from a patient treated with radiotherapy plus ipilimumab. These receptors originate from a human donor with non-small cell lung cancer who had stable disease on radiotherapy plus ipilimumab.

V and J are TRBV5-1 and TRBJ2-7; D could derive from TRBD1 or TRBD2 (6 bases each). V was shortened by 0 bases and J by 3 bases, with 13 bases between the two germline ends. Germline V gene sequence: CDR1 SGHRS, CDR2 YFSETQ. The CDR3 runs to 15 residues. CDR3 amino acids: CASSLAGGRIYEQYF. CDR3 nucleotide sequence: TGCGCCAGCAGCTTGGCCGGGGGCCGGATCTACGAGCAGTACTTC. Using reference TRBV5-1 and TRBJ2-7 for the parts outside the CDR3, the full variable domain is KAGVTQTPRYLIKTRGQQVTLSCSPISGHRSVSWYQQTPGQGLQFLFEYFSETQRNKGNFPGRFSGRQFSNSRSEMNVSTLELGDSALYLCASSLAGGRIYEQYFGPGTRLTVT.

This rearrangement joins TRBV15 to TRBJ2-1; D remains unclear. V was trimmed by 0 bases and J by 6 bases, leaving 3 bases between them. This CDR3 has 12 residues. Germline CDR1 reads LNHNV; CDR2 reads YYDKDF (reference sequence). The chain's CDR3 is CATSRDGNEQFF. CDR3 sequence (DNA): TGTGCCACCAGCAGAGATGGCAATGAGCAGTTCTTC.

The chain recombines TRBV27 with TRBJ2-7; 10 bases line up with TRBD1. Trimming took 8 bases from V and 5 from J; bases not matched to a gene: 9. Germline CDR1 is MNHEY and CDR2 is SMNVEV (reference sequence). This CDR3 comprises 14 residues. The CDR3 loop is CASGGTGDPHEQYF. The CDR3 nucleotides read TGTGCCAGCGGAGGGACAGGGGACCCCCACGAGCAGTACTTC.

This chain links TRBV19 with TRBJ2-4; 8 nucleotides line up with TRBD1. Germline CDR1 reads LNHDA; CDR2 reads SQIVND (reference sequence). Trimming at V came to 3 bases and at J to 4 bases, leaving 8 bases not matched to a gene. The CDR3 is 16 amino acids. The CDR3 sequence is CASSIPTGVVKNIQYF. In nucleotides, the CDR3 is TGTGCCAGTAGTATCCCGACAGGGGTGGTTAAAAACATTCAGTACTTC.

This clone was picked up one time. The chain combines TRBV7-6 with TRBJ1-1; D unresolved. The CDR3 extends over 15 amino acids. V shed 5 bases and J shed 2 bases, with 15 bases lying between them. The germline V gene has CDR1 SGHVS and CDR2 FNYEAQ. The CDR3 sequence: CASSASLGFNTEAFF. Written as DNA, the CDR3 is TGTGCCAGCAGCGCCTCCTTAGGATTTAACACTGAAGCTTTCTTT.

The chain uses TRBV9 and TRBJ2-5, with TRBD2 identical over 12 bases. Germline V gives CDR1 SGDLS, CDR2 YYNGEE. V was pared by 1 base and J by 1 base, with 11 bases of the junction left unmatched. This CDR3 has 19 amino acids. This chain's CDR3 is CASSVPKTSGGGLQETQYF. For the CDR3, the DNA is TGTGCCAGCAGCGTACCAAAGACTAGCGGGGGTGGGCTCCAAGAGACCCAGTACTTC.

CDR3: CASSVVPAGMNTEAFF. CDR3 DNA: TGTGCCAGCAGCGTAGTTCCAGCGGGGATGAACACTGAAGCTTTCTTT. The rearrangement links TRBV9 to TRBJ1-1; no firm D call. CDR1 is SGDLS and CDR2 is YYNGEE in the germline V gene. The CDR3 extends over 16 amino acids. V lost 0 bases, J lost 0 bases, and 12 bases lay in between.

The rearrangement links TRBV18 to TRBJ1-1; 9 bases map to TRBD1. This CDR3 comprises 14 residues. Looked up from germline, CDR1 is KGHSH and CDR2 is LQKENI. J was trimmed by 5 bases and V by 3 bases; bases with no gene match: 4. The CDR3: CASSPRQGETEAFF. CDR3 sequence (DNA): TGTGCCAGCTCACCTCGACAGGGGGAAACTGAAGCTTTCTTT.

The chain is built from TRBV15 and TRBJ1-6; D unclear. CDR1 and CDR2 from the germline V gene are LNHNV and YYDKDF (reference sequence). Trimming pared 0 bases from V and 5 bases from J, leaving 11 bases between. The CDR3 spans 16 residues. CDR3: CATSREVNPNNSPLHF. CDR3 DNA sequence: TGTGCCACCAGCAGAGAGGTAAACCCAAATAATTCACCCCTCCACTTT. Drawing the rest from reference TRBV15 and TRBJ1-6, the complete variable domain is DAMVIQNPRYQVTQFGKPVTLSCSQTLNHNVMYWYQQKSSQAPKLLFHYYDKDFNNEADTPDNFQSRRPNTSFCFLDIRSPGLGDTAMYLCATSREVNPNNSPLHFGNGTRLTVT.

CDR3 nucleotide sequence: TGCAGCGTTGTAACTCCCGACTCTGGAAACACCATATATTTT. It is translated as CSVVTPDSGNTIYF. The J gene is TRBJ1-3, the V gene TRBV29-1; D gene unclear. This CDR3 spans 14 amino acids. CDR1 SQVTM and CDR2 ANQGSEA come from the germline V gene. The V and J ends lost 4 bases and 0 bases respectively, with 10 bases between them.

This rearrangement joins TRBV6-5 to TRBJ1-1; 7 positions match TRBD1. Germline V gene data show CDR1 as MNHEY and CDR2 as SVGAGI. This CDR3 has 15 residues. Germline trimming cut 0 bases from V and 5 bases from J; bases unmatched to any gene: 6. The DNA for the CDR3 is TGTGCCAGCAGTTACTCGACAGGGCGGGAGACTGAAGCTTTCTTT. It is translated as CASSYSTGRETEAFF.

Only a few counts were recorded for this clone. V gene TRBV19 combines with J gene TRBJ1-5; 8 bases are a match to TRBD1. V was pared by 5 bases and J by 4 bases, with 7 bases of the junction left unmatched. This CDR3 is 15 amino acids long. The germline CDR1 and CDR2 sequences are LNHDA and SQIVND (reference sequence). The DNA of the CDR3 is TGTGCCAGTAGTCCGACAGGGGATAAGAATCAGCCCCAGCATTTT. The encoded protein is CASSPTGDKNQPQHF.

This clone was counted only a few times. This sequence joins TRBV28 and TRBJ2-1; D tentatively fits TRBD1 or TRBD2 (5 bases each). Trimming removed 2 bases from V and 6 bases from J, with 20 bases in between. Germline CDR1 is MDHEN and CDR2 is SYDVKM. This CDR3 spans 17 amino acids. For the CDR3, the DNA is TGTGCCAGCAGTTTAGTAGGAGTTATAGGGGAGTCCAATGAGCAGTTCTTC. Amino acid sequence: CASSLVGVIGESNEQFF. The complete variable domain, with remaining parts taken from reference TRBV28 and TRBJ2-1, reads DVKVTQSSRYLVKRTGEKVFLECVQDMDHENMFWYRQDPGLGLRLIYFSYDVKMKEKGDIPEGYSVSREKKERFSLILESASTNQTSMYLCASSLVGVIGESNEQFFGPGTRLTVL.

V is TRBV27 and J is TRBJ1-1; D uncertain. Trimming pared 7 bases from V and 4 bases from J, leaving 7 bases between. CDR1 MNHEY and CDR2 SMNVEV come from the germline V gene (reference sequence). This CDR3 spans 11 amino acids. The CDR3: CASTLGTEAFF. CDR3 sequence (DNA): TGTGCCAGCACCTTGGGCACTGAAGCTTTCTTT.

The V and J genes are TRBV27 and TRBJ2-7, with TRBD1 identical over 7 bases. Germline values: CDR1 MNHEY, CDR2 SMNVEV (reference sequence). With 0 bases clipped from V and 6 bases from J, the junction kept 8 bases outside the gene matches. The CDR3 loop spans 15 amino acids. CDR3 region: CASSLSPTGISEQYF. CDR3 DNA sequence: TGTGCCAGCAGTTTATCTCCGACAGGGATCAGCGAGCAGTACTTC.

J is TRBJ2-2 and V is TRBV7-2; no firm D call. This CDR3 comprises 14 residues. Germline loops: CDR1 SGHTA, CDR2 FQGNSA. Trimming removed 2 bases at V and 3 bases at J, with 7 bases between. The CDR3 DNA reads TGTGCCAGCAGCTTAATCAGAGACACCGGGGAGCTGTTTTTT. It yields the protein CASSLIRDTGELFF.

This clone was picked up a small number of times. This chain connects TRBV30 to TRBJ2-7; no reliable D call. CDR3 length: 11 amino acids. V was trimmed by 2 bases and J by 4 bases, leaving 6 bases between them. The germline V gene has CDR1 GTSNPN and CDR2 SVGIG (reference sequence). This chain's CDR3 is CAWSSNYEQYF. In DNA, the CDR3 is TGTGCCTGGAGTTCGAATTACGAGCAGTACTTC.

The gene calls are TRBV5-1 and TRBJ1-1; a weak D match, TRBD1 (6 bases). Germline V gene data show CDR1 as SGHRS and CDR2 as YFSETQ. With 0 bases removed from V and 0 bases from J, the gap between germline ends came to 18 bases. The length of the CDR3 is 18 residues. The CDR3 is CASSLAGGQIKMNTEAFF. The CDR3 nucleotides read TGCGCCAGCAGCTTGGCCGGAGGACAGATTAAAATGAACACTGAAGCTTTCTTT.

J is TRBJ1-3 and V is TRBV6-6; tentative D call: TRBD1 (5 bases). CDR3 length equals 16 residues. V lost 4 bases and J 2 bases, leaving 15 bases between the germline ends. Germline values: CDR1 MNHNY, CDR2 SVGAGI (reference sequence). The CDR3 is CASSSGNRRTGNTIYF. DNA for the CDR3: TGTGCCAGCAGTTCGGGAAACAGGCGGACTGGAAACACCATATATTTT.

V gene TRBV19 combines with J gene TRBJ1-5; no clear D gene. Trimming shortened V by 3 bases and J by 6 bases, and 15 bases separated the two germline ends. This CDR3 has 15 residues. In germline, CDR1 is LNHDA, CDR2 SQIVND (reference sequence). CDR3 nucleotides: TGTGCCAGTAGTATCGGTCGGGGAAGTGGTCAGCCCCAGCATTTT. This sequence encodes CASSIGRGSGQPQHF.

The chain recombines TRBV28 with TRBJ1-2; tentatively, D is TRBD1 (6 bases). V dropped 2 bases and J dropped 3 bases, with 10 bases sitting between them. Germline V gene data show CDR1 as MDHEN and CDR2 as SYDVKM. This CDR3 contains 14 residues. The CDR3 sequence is CASSLGDTYYGYTF. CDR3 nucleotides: TGTGCCAGCAGTTTAGGGGACACTTACTATGGCTACACCTTC.